This record looks at one T cell receptor beta chain sequence and its context. The specificity of this receptor is unknown. Receptor libraries were prepared by the immunoSEQ multiplex PCR assay. For the multiplex PCR, a mixture combining 60 forward primers for TCR Vbeta segments and 13 reverse primers for TCR Jbeta segments was used. The CDR3 region of rearranged TCR beta genes was amplified from genomic DNA with a multiplex PCR assay. The amplified TCR beta libraries were sequenced on the Illumina HiSeq System as 87-base-pair reads. The published analysis was carried out like this. In a later analysis, roughly 80 million unique TCR beta chains were counted across the 666 repertoires, and approximately 11 million of these chains were shared by at least two donors. A nearest-neighbor algorithm error-corrected the raw reads and collapsed the reads into unique sequences, merging closely related sequences to remove PCR and sequencing errors. V, D and J gene segments were assigned by aligning CDR3 sequences to IMGT reference sequences. For a sequence to be retained, a match of at least six nucleotides to both a V gene segment and a J gene segment was required. A rearrangement counted as productive if the CDR3 had no stop codons and remained in frame with V and J, and every other rearrangement counted as non-productive. Following IMGT convention, CDR3 was defined as the stretch from the second conserved V-encoded cysteine up to the conserved J-encoded phenylalanine. The earlier analysis of more than 450 of the donors excluded sequences that lacked an unambiguous match to a single V gene segment. In an earlier analysis of roughly 600 of the donors, a V segment was called functional when productive rearrangements were above 56.7%, and segregating when the standard deviation between donors exceeded 5%. A statistical classification framework was built for diagnosing cytomegalovirus status from the catalog of TCR beta chain sequences. A later analysis assigned V and J genes by comparing TCR nucleotide sequences with IMGT/GENE-DB human TR gene sequences. A later analysis assigned CDR3 sequences and most-parsimonious VDJ recombination scenarios with the TCRdist pipeline. In a later analysis, every TCR beta chain was defined by the combination of its CDR3 amino acid sequence and its V-gene family, and reads without a unique V-gene family were dropped. To address suspected cross-contamination and a sequencing artifact, a later analysis removed a few hundred highly shared, low-generation-probability nucleotide sequences. A later analysis calculated a clonal expansion index for each public chain from normalized within-repertoire ranks of inferred template counts. Generation probabilities in a later analysis came from a VDJ recombination model fitted to out-of-frame rearrangements, and those results were checked against IGoR. In a later analysis, TCR-TCR, TCR-HLA and TCR-CMV co-occurrence was scored with hypergeometric tests, and a repertoire-size bias correction was applied to TCR pairs. In a later analysis, false discovery rates were estimated by permuting HLA or CMV assignments 20 times. In a later analysis, co-occurring TCRs were grouped with DBSCAN, and TCRdist sequence similarity was added when clustering was performed within HLA-allele-positive subsets. Repertoires with fewer than 30,000 or more than 120,000 public chains, plus five repertoires with anomalous nucleotide sharing, were excluded from co-occurrence clustering. TCRdb took over this immuneACCESS table, retaining in-frame rearrangements with V and J assigned. Such tables are incomplete; in checked studies, under half of the missing clones stem from an unresolved V gene, and the remainder is unexplained. For V, J and clone size, that table is used; D and trimming come from the DNA. The sample's table covers fewer than 150,000 clones. The ten most abundant clones make up roughly 2% of the sample.

These data are taken from a study of cytomegalovirus exposure and HLA in healthy donors (dated by TCRdb to about 2017). Turning to the overall study: In an earlier analysis of approximately 500 of the donors, approximately 260 Gb of sequence data and 117 million unique TCR beta sequences from 150 million to 200 million T cells were reported. An early release that covered roughly 600 HLA-typed donors contained around 300 gigabases of sequencing data and roughly 84 million unique TCR sequences. Of the roughly 400 genotyped donors, less than 90% were placed in the genetic ancestry cluster associated with self-reported Caucasian donors. The aim of the study was to test whether cataloging public T cell receptors could identify signatures of past pathogen exposure. Using immunosequencing, the study profiled T cell repertoires from 500 to 800 subjects and related those repertoires to cytomegalovirus serostatus. In addition to the first cohort of 666 subjects, a separate validation cohort of 130 or so different subjects was used. To predict cytomegalovirus infection status, the study brought together high-throughput TCR immunosequencing, statistical association of individual TCRs with disease status, and machine learning. In a later analysis, previously published TCR beta repertoires from about 640 donors were re-analyzed and high-resolution HLA genotyping was added so that TCR occurrence patterns could be studied. The later analysis used no new phenotypic data to find candidate immune exposures, relying instead on TCR beta sequences and their occurrence across donors. In an earlier analysis of 587 of the donors, high-throughput TCR beta sequencing was used to judge whether each TCR beta V gene segment behaved as functional or pseudogenic. Alongside the repertoire data, information on donor age, sex, ethnicity and CMV serostatus was compiled. A later genetic analysis took genome-wide SNP genotypes for about 55% of the roughly 670 donors and used that subset as a discovery cohort. All discovery cohort repertoires had been generated using a single sequencing platform. Both class I and class II loci were covered by HLA typing, at four-digit resolution. The number of typed donors differed by locus: about 620-640 for A, B, C, DRB1 and DQB1; some 500 for DQA1; approximately 600 for DPA1; and some 470 for DPB1. Several DR-DQ haplotypes were treated as single units for association and clustering because of strong linkage in the cohort. Across about 380 genotyped donors of the cohort, an average of about 240,000 unique TCR beta nucleotide sequences per donor were sequenced, and roughly a sixth of those sequences were non-productive. Here is what the overall study found, with its caveats: Linkage disequilibrium might explain the correlated functional status among segregating V segments, but an unknown experimental factor could not be excluded. A group of highly shared sequence variants was considered likely to be a technical artifact of the sequencing pipeline. Because HLA typing was unavailable for some donors at each locus, only the typed subset was used in association tests. In this cohort, only TCR beta chains were sequenced, and detectable features were limited by the absence of alpha or paired-chain data. For the cohort, immune exposure information was limited to CMV serostatus. In a later analysis, the rate of TCR association differed among HLA loci, with DRB1 alleles having the most associated TCRs and HLA-C alleles having the fewest. At a false discovery rate of 0.05, a later analysis linked 15,000 to 20,000 TCR beta sequences to specific HLA alleles. A later analysis reported that several top co-occurrence clusters appeared linked to parvovirus B19, influenza, CMV and Epstein-Barr virus. The classifier was reported to diagnose cytomegalovirus status with high specificity and sensitivity in both the original and validation cohorts. A further reported finding was that TCR beta sequences accurately predicted the HLA-A and HLA-B alleles for most subjects in the first cohort. Three of the identified cytomegalovirus-associated TCR beta chains were confirmed in vitro to be specific for cytomegalovirus antigens. In a later analysis, HLA-associated TCR beta chains showed more clonal expansion and lower generation probabilities than non-associated chains that were equally common. An association between a missense DCLRE1C variant and V-gene and J-gene trimming of TCR beta chains was found in a later genetic analysis and replicated in an independent cohort. In a later analysis, most CMV-associated TCR beta chains were found to appear HLA-restricted, with HLA associations seemingly driven largely by CMV exposure. Assigning TCR associations to individual alleles was difficult when HLA alleles, especially DR and DQ, strongly co-occurred. Because counts were too low, approximately 15 rarely observed V segments, including chromosome 9 orphons, were excluded from the earlier analysis of around 590 of the donors. An earlier analysis of approximately 590 of the donors showed that most TCR beta V segments appeared in productive rearrangements either about 87% or about 30% of the time, which broadly matched IMGT annotations. The study gave a list of 150 to 200 TCR beta chains associated with cytomegalovirus. The 87-base-pair reads could not distinguish some IMGT-functional V segments, including TRBV6-2 and TRBV6-3, so those segments were excluded. A later genetic analysis reported fewer N-insertions in productive TCRs among donors in an Asian-associated ancestry cluster than the roughly 670-donor mean. It was suggested by the authors that the approach could potentially be generalized to other disease states and immunological phenotypes. Roughly uniform sequencing depth across donors was assumed in presence/absence analyses, although this assumption may not hold. While some public TCRs were present in many individuals, most TCR sequences turned up only very rarely across donors.

From cysteine to phenylalanine, the CDR3 is 15 amino acids long. Just the 45-base CDR3 DNA is kept, in frame starting at base 1. V is pared back by 11 bases and J by 0 bases, with 14 bases lying between the germline termini. CDR1 and CDR2 are drawn from the germline V gene (reference sequence): MNHNY, SVGAGI. The cohort consisted of approximately 690 healthy bone marrow donors. Cohort members were all nominally healthy when sampled, although unrecorded immune exposures were likely present. The donor tested CMV seronegative and was one of the 352 seronegative cohort members. Each donor provided a peripheral blood sample, and peripheral blood mononuclear cells were used for TCR beta sequencing. Genomic DNA was extracted from the blood cell samples with the Qiagen DNeasy Blood Extraction Kit.

This TCR derives from a woman aged 60-70 years in good health and CMV-seronegative. This chain is built from TRBV6-6 and TRBJ1-6; the best D guess is TRBD1, with 6 bases matching. What was sequenced was PBMCs. This receptor carries the CDR3 CALRGGSSYNSPLHF. The DNA is as follows: TGTGCCTTACGAGGGGGAAGCTCCTATAATTCACCCCTCCACTTT.